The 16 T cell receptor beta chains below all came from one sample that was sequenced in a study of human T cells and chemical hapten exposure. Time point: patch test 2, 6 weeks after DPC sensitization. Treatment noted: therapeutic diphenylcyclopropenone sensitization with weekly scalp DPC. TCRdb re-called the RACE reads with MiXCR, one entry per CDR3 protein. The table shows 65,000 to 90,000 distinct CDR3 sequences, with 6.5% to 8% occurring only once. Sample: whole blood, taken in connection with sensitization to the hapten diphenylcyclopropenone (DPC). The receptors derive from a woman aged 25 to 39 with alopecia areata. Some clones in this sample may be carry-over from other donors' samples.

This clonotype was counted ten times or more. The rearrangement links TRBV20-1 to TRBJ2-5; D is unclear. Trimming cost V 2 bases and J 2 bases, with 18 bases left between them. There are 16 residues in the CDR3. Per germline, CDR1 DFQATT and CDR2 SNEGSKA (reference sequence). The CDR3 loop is CSARKYPDGVQETQYF. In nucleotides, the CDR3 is TGCAGTGCTAGAAAATACCCAGACGGAGTTCAAGAGACCCAGTACTTC.

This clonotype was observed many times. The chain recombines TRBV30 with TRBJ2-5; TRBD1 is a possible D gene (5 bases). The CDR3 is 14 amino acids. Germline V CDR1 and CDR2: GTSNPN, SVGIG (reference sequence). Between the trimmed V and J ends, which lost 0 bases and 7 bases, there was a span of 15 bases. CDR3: CAWSVGRVGGTQYF. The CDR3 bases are TGTGCCTGGAGTGTAGGCAGGGTCGGTGGGACCCAGTACTTC.

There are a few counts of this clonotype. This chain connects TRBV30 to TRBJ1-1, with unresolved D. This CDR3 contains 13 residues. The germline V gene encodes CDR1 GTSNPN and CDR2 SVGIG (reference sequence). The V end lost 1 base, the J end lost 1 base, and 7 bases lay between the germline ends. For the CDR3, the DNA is TGTGCCTGGAGTGCACAGACGAACACTGAAGCTTTCTTT. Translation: CAWSAQTNTEAFF.

The CDR3 bases are TGTGCCAGCGAGGGGGGACCTTCGAACTACGAGCAGTACTTC. Its protein is CASEGGPSNYEQYF. The J gene is TRBJ2-7, the V gene TRBV7-9; D might be TRBD1 or TRBD2, each matching 6 bases. V lost 8 bases to trimming and J lost 3 bases, with 17 bases between them. The CDR3 runs 14 residues. CDR1 SEHNR and CDR2 FQNEAQ come from the germline V gene (reference sequence).

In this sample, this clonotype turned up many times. This CDR3 is CASSLTGTTNTEAFF. In DNA form, the CDR3 reads TGTGCCAGCTCACTCACCGGGACAACGAACACTGAAGCTTTCTTT. The rearrangement joins TRBV18 to TRBJ1-1; possibly TRBD1 for D (6 bases). V lost 4 bases to trimming and J lost 1 base, with 13 bases between them. This CDR3 has 15 amino acids. CDR1 is KGHSH, CDR2 LQKENI, per germline.

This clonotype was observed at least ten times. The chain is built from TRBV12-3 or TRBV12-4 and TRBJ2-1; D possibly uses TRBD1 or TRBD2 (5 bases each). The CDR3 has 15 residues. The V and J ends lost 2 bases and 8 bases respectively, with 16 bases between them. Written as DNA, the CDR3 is TGTGCCAGCAGTTTATCCGCCTGGGACGGTGATGAGCAGTTCTTC. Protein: CASSLSAWDGDEQFF.

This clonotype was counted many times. DNA of the CDR3: TGCAGTGCTAGAGATAGTGGACGGAAGAATGAAAAACTGTTTTTT. This encodes CSARDSGRKNEKLFF. The chain joins TRBV20-1 to TRBJ1-4; no firm D call. CDR3 size: 15 residues. The ends were cut back, 0 bases at V and 5 bases at J, with 13 bases in the middle. From germline, CDR1 is DFQATT and CDR2 SNEGSKA (reference sequence).

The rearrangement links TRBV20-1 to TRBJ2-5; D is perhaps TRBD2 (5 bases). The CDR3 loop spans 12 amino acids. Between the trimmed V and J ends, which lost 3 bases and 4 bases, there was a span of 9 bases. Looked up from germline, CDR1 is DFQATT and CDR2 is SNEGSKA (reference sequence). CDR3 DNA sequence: TGCAGTGCTAGGGCGGGTACAGAGACCCAGTACTTC. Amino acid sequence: CSARAGTETQYF.

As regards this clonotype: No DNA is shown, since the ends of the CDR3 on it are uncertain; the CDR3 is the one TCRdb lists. The CDR3 spells CASSEAWGQGARERYF. V and J are TRBV2 and TRBJ2-7; the D call in the table, TRBD1, was not verified against the DNA. The CDR3 extends over 16 residues, inclusive of both ends. The germline V gene encodes CDR1 SNHLY and CDR2 FYNNEI.

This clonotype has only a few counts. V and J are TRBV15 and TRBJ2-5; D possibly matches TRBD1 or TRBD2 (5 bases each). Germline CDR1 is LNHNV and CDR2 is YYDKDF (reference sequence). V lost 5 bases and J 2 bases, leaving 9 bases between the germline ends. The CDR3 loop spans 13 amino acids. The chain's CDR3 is CATSRGVQETQYF. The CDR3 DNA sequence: TGTGCCACCAGCCGAGGGGTACAAGAGACCCAGTACTTC.

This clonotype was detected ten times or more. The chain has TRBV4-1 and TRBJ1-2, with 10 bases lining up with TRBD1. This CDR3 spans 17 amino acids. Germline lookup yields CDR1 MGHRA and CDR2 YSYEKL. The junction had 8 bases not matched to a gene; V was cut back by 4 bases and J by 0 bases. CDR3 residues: CASSLGTGAQANYGYTF. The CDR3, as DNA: TGCGCCAGCAGCCTAGGGACAGGGGCTCAAGCTAACTATGGCTACACCTTC.

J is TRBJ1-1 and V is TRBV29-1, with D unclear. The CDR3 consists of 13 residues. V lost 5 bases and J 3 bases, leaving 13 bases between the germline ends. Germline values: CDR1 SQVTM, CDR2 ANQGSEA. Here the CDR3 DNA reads TGCAGCGTTAAGAGGGTTAGGGACACTGAAGCTTTCTTT. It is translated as CSVKRVRDTEAFF.

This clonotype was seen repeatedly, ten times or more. This CDR3 reads CSVGRGGGAVETQYF. The DNA for the CDR3 is TGCAGTGTCGGACGAGGCGGGGGGGCCGTGGAGACCCAGTACTTC. The chain is built from TRBV20-1 and TRBJ2-5; 9 bases are shared with TRBD2. CDR3 length: 15 amino acids. Trimming cost V 7 bases and J 5 bases; bases outside gene matches: 14. From germline, CDR1 is DFQATT and CDR2 SNEGSKA (reference sequence).

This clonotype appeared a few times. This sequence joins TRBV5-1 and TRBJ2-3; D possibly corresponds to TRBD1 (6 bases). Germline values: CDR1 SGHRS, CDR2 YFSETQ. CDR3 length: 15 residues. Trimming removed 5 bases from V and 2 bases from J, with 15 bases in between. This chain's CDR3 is CASSYQGPDTDTQYF. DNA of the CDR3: TGCGCCAGCAGTTATCAGGGGCCAGACACAGATACGCAGTATTTT.

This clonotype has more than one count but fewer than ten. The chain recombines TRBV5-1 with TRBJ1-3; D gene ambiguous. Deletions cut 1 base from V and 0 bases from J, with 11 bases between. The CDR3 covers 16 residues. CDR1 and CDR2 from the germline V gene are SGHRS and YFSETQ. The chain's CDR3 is CASSLWARSSGNTIYF. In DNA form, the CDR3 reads TGCGCCAGCAGCTTGTGGGCCCGGAGCTCTGGAAACACCATATATTTT.

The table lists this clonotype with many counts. This CDR3 is CASSYLAANTGELFF. CDR3 nucleotides: TGTGCCAGCAGTTACCTCGCAGCGAACACCGGGGAGCTGTTTTTT. V and J are TRBV6-5 and TRBJ2-2, with D hard to call. Germline V gene data show CDR1 as MNHEY and CDR2 as SVGAGI. V lost 2 bases to trimming and J lost 0 bases, with 7 bases between them. The CDR3 length is 15 residues.